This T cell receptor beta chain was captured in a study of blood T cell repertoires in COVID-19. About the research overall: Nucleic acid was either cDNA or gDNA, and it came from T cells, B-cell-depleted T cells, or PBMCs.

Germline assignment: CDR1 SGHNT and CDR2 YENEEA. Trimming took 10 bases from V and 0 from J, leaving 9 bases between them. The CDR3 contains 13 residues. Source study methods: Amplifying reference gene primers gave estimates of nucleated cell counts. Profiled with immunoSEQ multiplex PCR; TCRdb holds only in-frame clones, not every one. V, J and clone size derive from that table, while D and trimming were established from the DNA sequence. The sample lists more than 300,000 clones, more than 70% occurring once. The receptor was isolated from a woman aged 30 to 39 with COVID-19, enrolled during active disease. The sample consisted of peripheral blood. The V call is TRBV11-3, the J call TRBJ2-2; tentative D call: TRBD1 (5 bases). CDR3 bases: TGTGCCACAGGGCCCGCGAACACCGGGGAGCTGTTTTTT. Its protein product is CATGPANTGELFF. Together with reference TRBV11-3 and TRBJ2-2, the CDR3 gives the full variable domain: EAGVVQSPRYKIIEKKQPVAFWCNPISGHNTLYWYLQNLGQGPELLIRYENEEAVDDSQLPKDRFSAERLKGVDSTLKIQPAELGDSAVYLCATGPANTGELFFGEGSRLTVL.